These T cell receptor beta chains were read from a single sample in a study of T cells after yellow fever vaccination. MiXCR was run by TCRdb on the 5' RACE reads, yielding one entry per CDR3 protein. The table lists just under 600,000 distinct CDR3 sequences, about 13% of them singletons. This sample comprised PBMCs, obtained on the day of the yellow fever booster vaccination. These receptor sequences come from a man aged 30 to 45 who received the YFV17D yellow fever vaccine. The CDR3 runs from the conserved cysteine through the conserved F or W. D genes are given only for firm matches. Rows may omit the clone size; those that give it use once, few, many or a size class.

TGCAGTGCTAGAGAACTCAGGGATGGCAATCAGCCCCAGCATTTT	CSARELRDGNQPQHF	TRBJ1-5	TRBV20-1	few	.
TGTGCCAGCAGAAAGACAGGACCAGGAGAGCAGTACTTC	CASRKTGPGEQYF	TRBJ2-7	TRBV7-9	few	.
TGTGCCAGCAGCTTCGCGACTATGGGTGAGCAGTTCTTC	CASSFATMGEQFF	TRBJ2-1	TRBV11-1	many	.
TGTGCCAGCAGCTCCCGTACTACTACAGGGTTCTCTGAAGCTTTCTTT	CASSSRTTTGFSEAFF	TRBJ1-1	TRBV7-8	few	.
TGTGCCATCAGTGTTTCGACCTCATTAACAGATACGCAGTATTTT	CAISVSTSLTDTQYF	TRBJ2-3	TRBV10-3	few	.
TGTGCCAGCAGGAACCGGACGGGGGAGACCCAGTACTTC	CASRNRTGETQYF	TRBJ2-5	TRBV5-4	few	.
TGTGCCAGCAGCTCTCAAGCGGGAGACGCCTACGAGCAGTACTTC	CASSSQAGDAYEQYF	TRBJ2-7	TRBV9	.	TRBD2
TGCAGTGCTAGAGATCCCCGGGCGGAGCTGTTTTTT	CSARDPRAELFF	TRBJ2-2	TRBV20-1	.	.
TGTGCCAGCAGCCCCGCGGGAGGGAGCTCTGGGGCCAACGTCCTGACTTTC	CASSPAGGSSGANVLTF	TRBJ2-6	TRBV14	few	TRBD2
TGTGCCATCGGGAAGGTAGGGACGGAGACGAGCTCCTACGAGCAGTACTTC	CAIGKVGTETSSYEQYF	TRBJ2-7	TRBV10-3	.	.
TGTGCCAGCAGCTTATTTCGGGCAGGGCGATATAGCAATCAGCCCCAGCATTTT	CASSLFRAGRYSNQPQHF	TRBJ1-5	TRBV11-2	.	.
TGTGCCAGCAGCTTAGGCGGGAGGGCCGGGGAGCTGTTTTTT	CASSLGGRAGELFF	TRBJ2-2	TRBV7-2	.	TRBD2
TGTGCCAGCAGCGCGGGCCTGACTAGCGGGAGTGGGACCCAGTACTTC	CASSAGLTSGSGTQYF	TRBJ2-5	TRBV5-5	few	TRBD2
TGTGCCAGCAGCCCTGGGGCCGCGTGGAGCACAGATACGCAGTATTTT	CASSPGAAWSTDTQYF	TRBJ2-3	TRBV7-2	many	.
TGTGCCAGCAGTAAAGCCCCGGGTAGCGGCCGCACAGATACGCAGTATTTT	CASSKAPGSGRTDTQYF	TRBJ2-3	TRBV6-2/TRBV6-3	.	.
TGCAGTGCTAGAGTAGGCGGGAGCTCCTACGAGCAGTACTTC	CSARVGGSSYEQYF	TRBJ2-7	TRBV20-1	.	TRBD2
TGTGCCTGCTCGGGGAGGGGGGACCTCGTGAACACTGAAGCTTTCTTT	CACSGRGDLVNTEAFF	TRBJ1-1	TRBV6-1	.	.
TGTGCCAGCTTTCGGACAGGGACCACTGAAGCTTTCTTT	CASFRTGTTEAFF	TRBJ1-1	TRBV14	few	TRBD1
TGTGCCAGCCAGGCCGTACGAGGTATCACAGATACGCAGTATTTT	CASQAVRGITDTQYF	TRBJ2-3	TRBV27	few	.
TGTGCCACCCCGGGGTTGGTGGAAGATACGCAGTATTTT	CATPGLVEDTQYF	TRBJ2-3	TRBV6-1	.	.
TGTGCCAGCAGGGAGAGCGGGACGGGGAATGAGCAGTTCTTC	CASRESGTGNEQFF	TRBJ2-1	TRBV28	once	TRBD2
TGTGCCAGCAGTTCACAGGCCAATGAGCAGTTCTTC	CASSSQANEQFF	TRBJ2-1	TRBV12-3/TRBV12-4	few	.
TGTGCCAGCTCACCCCAAATGACTAGCTCGGGGGACACAGATACGCAGTATTTT	CASSPQMTSSGDTDTQYF	TRBJ2-3	TRBV18	few	TRBD2
TGTGCCAGCAGTCAAGGTCTAACTAGCGGGGCCTACGAGCAGTACTTC	CASSQGLTSGAYEQYF	TRBJ2-7	TRBV11-2	few	TRBD2
TGTGCCAGCAGTTTATACCTAGCGACAAACACCGGGGAGCTGTTTTTT	CASSLYLATNTGELFF	TRBJ2-2	TRBV27	few	.
TGCAGCGGTGGGGTTGACTCCTACAATGAGCAGTTCTTC	CSGGVDSYNEQFF	TRBJ2-1	TRBV29-1	few	.
TGTGCCAGCAGTTTAGGGCAGGCACGGCTCAATGAGCAGTTCTTC	CASSLGQARLNEQFF	TRBJ2-1	TRBV12-3/TRBV12-4	once	.
TGTGCCAGCAGCCAAAGAAGTACCTACGAGCAGTACTTC	CASSQRSTYEQYF	TRBJ2-7	TRBV3-1	.	.
TGTGCCATCAGTGCGGGAGCTAGCACCGGGGAGCTGTTTTTT	CAISAGASTGELFF	TRBJ2-2	TRBV10-3	few	.
TGCGCCAGCAGCTTGGTGGGCGGGGTAGGCTACGAGCAGTACTTC	CASSLVGGVGYEQYF	TRBJ2-7	TRBV5-1	.	.
TGTGCCAGCAGCGCCCAAGGGTGGGAGCAGTACTTC	CASSAQGWEQYF	TRBJ2-7	TRBV7-9	many	.
TGTGCCAGCAGCTGGGGAGCGGGAGGTTACGAGCAGTACTTC	CASSWGAGGYEQYF	TRBJ2-7	TRBV7-9	.	TRBD2
TGTGCCAGCAGCTTGGGATCCCTTGCGAGGGGCTACGAGCAGTACTTC	CASSLGSLARGYEQYF	TRBJ2-7	TRBV5-4	few	.
TGTGCCAGCAGCGTAGCGGCTAGCGGGAGGAAACGTCCTAATGAGCAGTTCTTC	CASSVAASGRKRPNEQFF	TRBJ2-1	TRBV3-1	.	TRBD2
TGTGCCAGCAGCCAAGACGGGGGCTTAATCTATGGCTACACCTTC	CASSQDGGLIYGYTF	TRBJ1-2	TRBV14	few	.
TGCAGCCCCCTCACGAGGAGGGAGACCCAGTACTTC	CSPLTRRETQYF	TRBJ2-5	TRBV20-1	.	.
TGTGCCAGCAGTTCTGACAGGGGGGTTGGGTCACCCCTCCACTTT	CASSSDRGVGSPLHF	TRBJ1-6	TRBV27	.	TRBD1
TGTGCCAGCAGTTACGGGGCGCTAGGGGGGAATGAGCAGTTCTTC	CASSYGALGGNEQFF	TRBJ2-1	TRBV6-2/TRBV6-3	.	.
TGCAGTGCATCCACCCTAGCGGGACTGGCCGAGCAGTACTTC	CSASTLAGLAEQYF	TRBJ2-7	TRBV20-1	few	TRBD2
TGCAGCGTTGAAGGTGTCGACAGGGCCCCCTACGAGCAGTACTTC	CSVEGVDRAPYEQYF	TRBJ2-7	TRBV29-1	.	TRBD1
TGTGCCAGCAGTCCCCGGGGACTAGCTATCGCAGATACGCAGTATTTT	CASSPRGLAIADTQYF	TRBJ2-3	TRBV28	.	TRBD2
TGTGCCAGCAGTCCCCGGACAGGGGGCCCGTATGGCTACACCTTC	CASSPRTGGPYGYTF	TRBJ1-2	TRBV7-2	.	TRBD1
TGTGCCAGCAGCCAAGGGGTGGGGGTTAGCAATCAGCCCCAGCATTTT	CASSQGVGVSNQPQHF	TRBJ1-5	TRBV3-1	.	.
TGTGCCAGCAGTGGTGATGGTAGCGGTAACTACAATGAGCAGTTCTTC	CASSGDGSGNYNEQFF	TRBJ2-1	TRBV12-3/TRBV12-4	.	.
TGTGCCAGCAGGAATGGACTAGCGGTTGCAGATACGCAGTATTTT	CASRNGLAVADTQYF	TRBJ2-3	TRBV12-3/TRBV12-4	.	TRBD2
TGCAGCGTTTACGTTCTCGGTCGCTCCTACGAGCAGTACTTC	CSVYVLGRSYEQYF	TRBJ2-7	TRBV29-1	.	.
TGTGCCAGCCACCAGGACCACTCTCGTTACGAGCAGTACTTC	CASHQDHSRYEQYF	TRBJ2-7	TRBV18	.	.
TGTGCCAGCTCACCAGGGATGGGTTACGAGCAGTACTTC	CASSPGMGYEQYF	TRBJ2-7	TRBV18	.	.
TGTGCCAGCCAGAGCTCCTACGAGCAGTACTTC	CASQSSYEQYF	TRBJ2-7	TRBV6-5	few	.
TGCGCCAGCAGTCAACGAAACGTCTCTAATGAAAAACTGTTTTTT	CASSQRNVSNEKLFF	TRBJ1-4	TRBV23-1	.	.
TGCGCCAGCAGCTCCTCCGGGACTAGGACCTACGAGCAGTACTTC	CASSSSGTRTYEQYF	TRBJ2-7	TRBV5-1	.	TRBD2
TGCAGTGCTTCCCAGGGTGCGCAAGCTTACGAGCAGTACTTC	CSASQGAQAYEQYF	TRBJ2-7	TRBV20-1	.	.
TGCAGCGCGGGCCTGAGCTCCTACAATGAGCAGTTCTTC	CSAGLSSYNEQFF	TRBJ2-1	TRBV29-1	.	.
TGCAGTGCTAGTGGGGGGGCGAATCAGCCCCAGCATTTT	CSASGGANQPQHF	TRBJ1-5	TRBV20-1	.	.
TGTGCCAGCAGCCCTGACCCATCAAACAATGAGCAGTTCTTC	CASSPDPSNNEQFF	TRBJ2-1	TRBV7-8	few	.